Reported below is one T cell receptor beta chain. The target antigen is unknown. This record belongs to a study of T cells in localized non-small cell lung cancer. This CDR3 has 15 residues. The germline gives CDR1 SGHDT, CDR2 YYEEEE. The V end was cut by 6 bases, the J end by 3 bases, with 19 bases between. Study findings and constraints: Uninvolved adjacent lung showed peak T cell clonality, exceeding tumor. Adjacent lung exhibited a median of about 56 among the 100 most abundant tumor clones.

Assay used: immunoSEQ multiplex PCR; TCRdb lists only in-frame clones, some missing. This sample has fewer than 30,000 clones, with 90% found just once. This receptor was identified in a woman aged 40-69 years with stage I lung adenocarcinoma. The chain joins TRBV5-6 to TRBJ2-7; D possibly corresponds to TRBD1 (6 bases). Sequenced here: peripheral blood, sampled before any cancer treatment. Written as DNA, the CDR3 is TGTGCCAGCACCGGAACAGGGCAAGGCTTCTACGAGCAGTACTTC. Its protein product is CASTGTGQGFYEQYF.